This TCR beta chain was captured by sequencing in a study of cytomegalovirus exposure and HLA in healthy donors. Germline CDR1 and CDR2: MNHNY and SVGAGI (reference sequence). This CDR3 has 16 residues. The V and J ends lost 0 bases and 8 bases respectively, with 17 bases between them. With 60 Vbeta and 13 Jbeta primers, the PCR was carried out. The data were produced by immunoSEQ multiplex PCR, yet TCRdb's version contains in-frame clones alone and is incomplete. The repertoire table contains 140,000 to 150,000 clones. The specimen sequenced was PBMCs. The sequence was collected from a male donor in good health and CMV-seronegative. V and J are TRBV6-6 and TRBJ1-5; D gene unclear. The CDR3 reads CASSYSRGSGSKPQHF. CDR3 nucleotides: TGTGCCAGCAGTTACTCGAGAGGTTCGGGGAGTAAGCCCCAGCATTTT.